Listed below are T cell receptor beta chains from one sample, sequenced in a study of radiotherapy plus CTLA-4 blockade in lung cancer. This table comes from immunoSEQ multiplex PCR, and its TCRdb copy is limited to in-frame clones, with some not included. This sample has around 85,000 clones; about 86% occur once, and the top ten carry more than 2%. The sample consisted of peripheral blood, taken from a patient treated with radiotherapy plus ipilimumab. The source is a human donor with non-small cell lung cancer who had a partial response to radiotherapy plus ipilimumab. Each CDR3 is given with its conserved first and last residue. A D gene is named only where the DNA matches it firmly. Size is stated for part of the rows, as once, few or many counts, or as a class when the clone is expanded.

>.|TRBV9|TRBJ2-2|TRBD2
TGTGCCAGCAGCGCACTAGCGGGAAACACCGGGGAGCTGTTTTTT
CASSALAGNTGELFF
>once|TRBV2|TRBJ1-3|.
TGTGCCAGCAAGAAAGGGACCCCAGGGGCTGCAGGAAACACCATATATTTT
CASKKGTPGAAGNTIYF
>.|TRBV15|TRBJ2-7|TRBD2
TGTGCCACCAGCAGAGAGGGCGGGAGGCTAGGCGAGCAGTACTTC
CATSREGGRLGEQYF
>.|TRBV18|TRBJ1-2|TRBD1
TGTGCCAGCTCACAAGCCCCGGGACAGGGGTTGCGGGGCTACACCTTC
CASSQAPGQGLRGYTF
>.|TRBV6-5|TRBJ2-7|TRBD1
TGTGCCAGCAGGCCACCACAGGGGCGTTCCTACGAGCAGTACTTC
CASRPPQGRSYEQYF
>.|TRBV19|TRBJ2-1|TRBD2
TGTGCCAGTAGTAAAGGGTTGGGGACTAGCGGGAGTAAGTTCTTC
CASSKGLGTSGSKFF
>few|TRBV28|TRBJ1-5|.
TGTGCCAGCAGTTTTCGGCAGCCCCAGCATTTT
CASSFRQPQHF
>.|TRBV6-4|TRBJ1-4|.
TGTGCCAGCAGCCCGACAGGATCTAATGAAAAACTGTTTTTT
CASSPTGSNEKLFF
>.|TRBV27|TRBJ1-5|TRBD1
TGTGCCAGCAGTTTAACAGGGGGCCTCGGTCAGCCCCAGCATTTT
CASSLTGGLGQPQHF
>.|TRBV28|TRBJ1-6|.
TGTGCCAGCAAAGGCGCCGGCGCCGGCGGAGCCCTCCACTTT
CASKGAGAGGALHF
>.|TRBV7-9|TRBJ1-4|TRBD1
TGTGCCAGCAGCTTGACAGGGGGCTCTACTAATGAAAAACTGTTTTTT
CASSLTGGSTNEKLFF
>once|TRBV27|TRBJ1-1|TRBD1
TGTGCCAGCAGTCACTATTCAGGGACAGTTGAAGCTTTCTTT
CASSHYSGTVEAFF
>.|TRBV2|TRBJ2-1|TRBD2
TGTGCCAGCAGTGACTTGTCTAGCGGGAGATTGAGGAGCTCCTACAATGAGCAGTTCTTC
CASSDLSSGRLRSSYNEQFF
>.|TRBV6-1|TRBJ2-1|TRBD2
TGTGCCAGCAGTGCCGCGGGACTAGAATACAATGAGCAGTTCTTC
CASSAAGLEYNEQFF
>.|TRBV10-3|TRBJ2-2|.
TGTGCCATCAGTGAGACAGGGTGGGGGACCGGGGAGCTGTTTTTT
CAISETGWGTGELFF
>few|TRBV25-1|TRBJ2-7|TRBD2
TGTGCCAGCACCACTAGCGGGAGGTACGAGCAGTACTTC
CASTTSGRYEQYF
>.|TRBV28|TRBJ2-3|.
TGTGCCAGCAGTTTATTGGCTGTCCCTGGGCGGGACCCGCCTGGCACAGATACGCAGTATTTT
CASSLLAVPGRDPPGTDTQYF
>.|TRBV7-3|TRBJ1-2|TRBD1
TGTGCCAGCAGCTTAAACAGGGGTGACTATGGCTACACCTTC
CASSLNRGDYGYTF
>.|TRBV7-2|TRBJ1-5|.
TGTGCCAGCAGCCTTCAAGACTCCAATCAGCCCCAGCATTTT
CASSLQDSNQPQHF
>.|TRBV5-1|TRBJ1-2|TRBD1
TGCGCCAGCAGCTCATCAGGGGGCTCCCACTATGGCTACACCTTC
CASSSSGGSHYGYTF
>.|TRBV5-4|TRBJ2-7|.
TGTGCCAGCAGCAACGCACAGGGCCTCTACGAGCAGTACTTC
CASSNAQGLYEQYF
>.|TRBV15|TRBJ1-5|.
TGTGCCACCAGCAGAGATTTCCCAGGGTTGTATAGCAATCAGCCCCAGCATTTT
CATSRDFPGLYSNQPQHF
>.|TRBV2|TRBJ1-5|.
TGTGCCAGCAGTCCTGACAGCAATAGCAATCAGCCCCAGCATTTT
CASSPDSNSNQPQHF
>.|TRBV5-4|TRBJ2-6|.
TGTGCCAGCAGTTATAGAGCCGTAGGGGCCAACGTCCTGACTTTC
CASSYRAVGANVLTF
>.|TRBV7-3|TRBJ2-1|TRBD2
TGTGCCAGCAGCTTAGGGCTAGCGGGTGGCAATGAGCAGTTCTTC
CASSLGLAGGNEQFF
>few|TRBV18|TRBJ2-2|.
TGTGCCAGCTCCCCAGCACAGGTGGTGGCCGGGGAGCTGTTTTTT
CASSPAQVVAGELFF
>.|TRBV25-1|TRBJ2-6|TRBD1
TGTGCCAGCGGGGGACAGGGGGCTGGGGCCAACGTCCTGACTTTC
CASGGQGAGANVLTF
>.|TRBV6-1|TRBJ1-1|.
TGTGCCAGCAGTGTACAGGGGAACACTGAAGCTTTCTTT
CASSVQGNTEAFF
>.|TRBV7-8|TRBJ2-1|.
TGTGCCAGCAGTTACCGTACTAGCAGCGATGAGCAGTTCTTC
CASSYRTSSDEQFF
>.|TRBV28|TRBJ1-1|.
TGTGCCAGCAGTTTATGGCAGATAAACACTGAAGCTTTCTTT
CASSLWQINTEAFF
>.|TRBV7-9|TRBJ1-5|.
TGTGCCAGCAGCTTAGAGGGCGATTTGGGGGGATGGCCCGGCCAGCCCCAGCATTTT
CASSLEGDLGGWPGQPQHF
>.|TRBV9|TRBJ2-1|TRBD2
TGTGCCAGCAGCGTAGAACCGAGCGGGGGCTTTGGCGGCTTCTACAATGAGCAGTTCTTC
CASSVEPSGGFGGFYNEQFF
>.|TRBV2|TRBJ2-3|TRBD1
TGTGCCAGCAGTGAGTGGACAGGAATAACAGATACGCAGTATTTT
CASSEWTGITDTQYF
>.|TRBV7-9|TRBJ2-2|TRBD1
TGTGCCAGCAGCTTGCTGACAGGGCCGGCATATACCGGGGAGCTGTTTTTT
CASSLLTGPAYTGELFF
>.|TRBV6-1|TRBJ1-1|.
TGTGCCAGCCCATCGGAGTCCGGGGGGAGTGAAGCTTTCTTT
CASPSESGGSEAFF
>few|TRBV6-5|TRBJ1-3|.
TGTGCCAGCAGTGTACAGGAAAACTCTGGAAACACCATATATTTT
CASSVQENSGNTIYF
>.|TRBV5-4|TRBJ1-1|.
TGTGCCAGCAGCCCTGGACAGAAGAACACTGAAGCTTTCTTT
CASSPGQKNTEAFF
>few|TRBV6-6|TRBJ1-5|.
TGTGCCAGCAGAAGAGAGGACAGTAGCAATCAGCCCCAGCATTTT
CASRREDSSNQPQHF
>.|TRBV19|TRBJ2-7|TRBD1
TGTGCCAGTAAGAGGACAGGGGGGATCCACGAGCAGTACTTC
CASKRTGGIHEQYF
>.|TRBV5-1|TRBJ2-1|TRBD2
TGCGCCAGCAGTCCTAGCGGGAGGGCCAATGAGCAGTTCTTC
CASSPSGRANEQFF
>.|TRBV4-1|TRBJ2-5|TRBD1
TGCGCCAGCAGCCAAGATCCTCCGGGACAGGGAGCTGGACCCTCCCAAGAGACCCAGTACTTC
CASSQDPPGQGAGPSQETQYF
>.|TRBV5-8|TRBJ2-1|.
TGTGCCAGCAGCTTTGGGACTGGCTCCTACAATGAGCAGTTCTTC
CASSFGTGSYNEQFF
>few|TRBV5-1|TRBJ2-1|TRBD2
TGCGCCCGATCTAAAAGCGGGAGTCCCTCCAATGAGCAGTTCTTC
CARSKSGSPSNEQFF
>once|TRBV9|TRBJ2-5|TRBD2
TGTGCCAGCAGCGAGGCTAGCGGGAGATTGGAGCAAGAGACCCAGTACTTC
CASSEASGRLEQETQYF
>.|TRBV6-5|TRBJ1-1|.
TGTGCCAGCAGTTCTTATTCCACTGAAGCTTTCTTT
CASSSYSTEAFF
>.|TRBV5-1|TRBJ2-7|.
TGCGCCAGCAGCGTTCAGGGAACCGCCGGGGAGCAGTACTTC
CASSVQGTAGEQYF
>.|TRBV18|TRBJ2-1|.
TGTGCCAGCTCACCACGGACAGTTTACAATGAGCAGTTCTTC
CASSPRTVYNEQFF
>.|TRBV15|TRBJ2-1|TRBD2
TGTGCCACCAGCAGAGGTGGACTAGCGGGAGGCCCCGGCTACAATGAGCAGTTCTTC
CATSRGGLAGGPGYNEQFF
>.|TRBV10-3|TRBJ2-5|TRBD2
TGTGCCATCAGTGAGTCCTACGGAAAATCGGGGAGGGGAGAGACCCAGTACTTC
CAISESYGKSGRGETQYF
>.|TRBV5-1|TRBJ2-3|.
TGCGCCAGCAGCTTGGCCGCCAGTAGCGGAAGCACAGATACGCAGTATTTT
CASSLAASSGSTDTQYF
>.|TRBV29-1|TRBJ2-3|.
TGCAGCGTTGATGTAGGCGGTTACACCTCAGATACGCAGTATTTT
CSVDVGGYTSDTQYF
>.|TRBV6-5|TRBJ2-5|TRBD1
TGTGCCAGCAGTTCAACAGGGGTGGTCGAGACCCAGTACTTC
CASSSTGVVETQYF
>once|TRBV27|TRBJ1-5|TRBD1
TGTGCCAGCAGTTTATCGGCGGGACAGGGTTATCAGCCCCAGCATTTT
CASSLSAGQGYQPQHF
>.|TRBV28|TRBJ2-3|.
TGTGCCAGCAGTTTGGCCCAGTTGGGCACAGATACGCAGTATTTT
CASSLAQLGTDTQYF